The T cell receptor (beta chain) described here comes from a study of beta chain features in type 1 diabetes. Study-wide context: Patients looked much like healthy donors when it came to age, gender and cell yields. Findings and caveats of the study: The VDJ junctions of type 1 diabetes patients carried fewer insertions and more deletions. Among all four CD4+ subsets, Type 1 diabetes patients had TCRB CDR3s that were moderately but significantly shorter.

Investigators reverse transcribed all isolated RNA, so they sequenced expressed TCRB transcripts. Deep immunoSEQ sequencing covered naive, central memory and regulatory T cell samples. The repertoire was sequenced with immunoSEQ multiplex PCR; TCRdb's copy has only in-frame clones and lacks some. The table lists roughly 700,000 clones, roughly 13% of them singletons. Trimming pared 2 bases from V and 3 bases from J, leaving 11 bases between. The germline CDR1 and CDR2 sequences are MNHEY and SVGAGI. The CDR3 runs 14 residues. A remark on this clone: No antigen is known for it.

The V call is TRBV6-5, the J call TRBJ2-7; D unclear. The sample was naive CD4+ T cells from blood. This clonotype originated in a young man with type 1 diabetes. The DNA for the CDR3 is TGTGCCAGCAGTTACCGGACCGCGGACTACGAGCAGTACTTC. Translating gives CASSYRTADYEQYF.